Sequencing of this T cell receptor beta chain was carried out in a study of human T cells and chemical hapten exposure (dated by TCRdb to 2020 to 2023). Regarding the study in general: For sensitization, 2% DPC in acetone was applied to a 2 cm by 2 cm area of upper inner arm skin. Throughout the study period of about 25 weeks, patients also received therapeutic DPC doses to the scalp every week. Patch tests used Finn chambers with 0.01% DPC on the upper back, scored after 6 days by International Contact Dermatitis Research Group standards. The mostly female patient cohort included alopecia areata with under or over 50% scalp involvement, alopecia totalis and alopecia universalis. Libraries were pooled for sequencing, and variation in per-sample TCR yields was attributed mainly to small differences in library volumes within the pool. The study tracked peripheral blood TCR repertoire changes in vivo during primary and secondary sensitization to the hapten diphenylcyclopropenone (DPC) in alopecia patients. Blood was sampled from patients pre-sensitization (week 0) and at 2, 6 and about 24 weeks after DPC sensitization. For TCR sequencing, blood came from over 25 alopecia patients at anywhere from one to four time points (pre-sensitization, 2, 6 and 24 weeks). What the study reported, not specific to this receptor: DPC sensitization did not change how many TCRs were above 1 in 1000 frequency, and no evidence was found of alterations in global repertoire structure. Compared with pre-sensitization or healthy control sets, expanded TCRs formed significantly more large CDR3 similarity clusters, which is consistent with antigen-driven responses. After repeated subsampling, the strength of the expansion versus patch-test correlation and the threshold at which it became significant changed. Patch test score was positively correlated with the number of PT1 expanded TCRs, with significance at thresholds 8, 16 and 32 but not at 4. All patients had alopecia, a presumed autoimmune disease, so their immune response might differ from that of healthy individuals.

The germline V gene supplies CDR1 LGHNA and CDR2 YSLEER. The CDR3 measures 16 amino acids from cysteine to phenylalanine. The kept DNA is CDR3 alone, 48 bases in frame from the first base. Ends trimmed: V by 4 bases, J by 1 base; bases unmatched to a gene: 8. Libraries were prepared through RACE. TCRdb records NextSeq 500 as the sequencer. During library preparation, unique molecular identifiers were attached to individual cDNA molecules so that TCRs could be counted in a quantitative, reproducible way. For every blood RNA sample, sequencing covered both the TCR alpha and TCR beta chains. The paper's data handling went like this. A median of around 96,000 TCRs per sample was observed, with a range of about 20,000 to 700,000. The Decombinator software suite was used to annotate the V, J and CDR3 of the TCR reads. To make PS versus PT1 abundance plots, every sample was subsampled to the same number of TCRs (28,000). TCRs were defined as expanded if absent before sensitization and observed at least eight times at the 2-week time point. TCRdb reworked the public reads: Q25 trimming with fastp, MiXCR clone assembly, productive beta chains retained. Entries that share a CDR3 protein sequence are merged under the most common genes and DNA. TCRdb assigned the V and J calls; the authors' analysis was not used. Across this sample there are some 340,000 distinct CDR3 sequences, with roughly 6.9% seen only once. The ten most abundant clones make up roughly 8% of the sample.

The table lists this clonotype with a few counts. Its recognized antigen is unknown. No base quality information exists; no much larger clone differs at one position. The label giving this sample's time point can be read as: patch test 1, 2 weeks after DPC sensitization. Interpreted using the paper, the treatment or condition label stands for: therapeutic diphenylcyclopropenone sensitization with weekly scalp DPC. Blood at each patch-test visit was drawn before the patch test was applied. Patients were considered eligible if aged 18 to 70, diagnosed with alopecia and deemed suitable for DPC therapy, and patients were excluded if pregnant. Total RNA was extracted from unfractionated whole blood collected in Tempus Blood RNA tubes.

The receptor's source is a woman under 30 with alopecia areata. Some clones in this sample may be carry-over from other donors' samples. The receptor chain draws on TRBV4-3 and TRBJ2-7, with 9 middle bases fitting TRBD1. The input for sequencing was whole blood, taken in connection with sensitization to the hapten diphenylcyclopropenone (DPC). The bases are TGCGCCAGCAGCCGTGCATTTGGGACAGGGTCCTACGAGCAGTACTTC. Its amino acids are CASSRAFGTGSYEQYF.